This T cell receptor beta chain was documented in a study of blood T cell repertoires in COVID-19. In the study overall: The study drew acute and convalescent COVID-19 samples from the United States, Italy and Spain.

The CDR3 is 15 residues long. Germline V gene data show CDR1 as MNHNS and CDR2 as SASEGT. V lost 0 bases, J lost 3 bases, and 12 bases lay in between. TCRdb's copy holds only in-frame clones and misses some; the assay was immunoSEQ multiplex PCR. The sample includes around 72,000 clones, around four fifths of them seen just once. Sequenced material: peripheral blood. This clonotype originated in a woman aged 60-75 years with acute or convalescent COVID-19. The rearrangement uses TRBV6-1 and TRBJ2-7, with a tentative D call TRBD2 (6 bases). The CDR3 region is CASSEAASAVYEQYF. In nucleotides, the CDR3 is TGTGCCAGCAGTGAAGCGGCTAGCGCGGTCTACGAGCAGTACTTC.